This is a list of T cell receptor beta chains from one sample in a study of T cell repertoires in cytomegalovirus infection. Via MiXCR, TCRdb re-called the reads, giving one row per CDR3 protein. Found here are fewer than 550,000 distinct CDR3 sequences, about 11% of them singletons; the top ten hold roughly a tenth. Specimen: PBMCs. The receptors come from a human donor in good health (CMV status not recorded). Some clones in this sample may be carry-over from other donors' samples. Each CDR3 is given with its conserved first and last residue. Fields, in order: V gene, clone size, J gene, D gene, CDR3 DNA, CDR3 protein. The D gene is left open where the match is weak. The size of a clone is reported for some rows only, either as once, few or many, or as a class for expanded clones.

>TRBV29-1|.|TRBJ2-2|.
TGCAGCGCCGTGATGGGAGGGGGCAACACCGGGGAGCTGTTTTTT
CSAVMGGGNTGELFF
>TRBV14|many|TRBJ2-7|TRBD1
TGTGCCAGCAGCCATGACCGGGACAGAAGCACCTACGAGCAGTACTTC
CASSHDRDRSTYEQYF
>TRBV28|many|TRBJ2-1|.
TGTGCCAGCAGTTTCTTCGGGGGACGATTGTCTGGGGGCTCCTACAATGAGCAGTTCTTC
CASSFFGGRLSGGSYNEQFF
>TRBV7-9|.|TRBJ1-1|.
TGTGCCAGCAGCCTAGCCCGGACAGCCAGGATTCCCAACACTGAAGCTTTCTTT
CASSLARTARIPNTEAFF
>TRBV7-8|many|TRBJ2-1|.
TGTGCCAGCAGCTTAGTGGCTAGGGTGGGGTCCTACAATGAGCAGTTCTTC
CASSLVARVGSYNEQFF
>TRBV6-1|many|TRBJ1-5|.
TGTGCCAGCAGCTTCCCCCATTTGGGGGCCGATCAGCCCCAGCATTTT
CASSFPHLGADQPQHF
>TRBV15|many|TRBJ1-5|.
TGTGCCACCAGCAGAGTCCGGGACAGCAATCAGCCCCAGCATTTT
CATSRVRDSNQPQHF
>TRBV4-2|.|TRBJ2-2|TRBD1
TGTGCCAGCAGCCAGGCACCGGGACAGGGTAGAAGGAACACCGGGGAGCTGTTTTTT
CASSQAPGQGRRNTGELFF
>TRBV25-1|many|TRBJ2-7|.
TGTGCCAGCAGGCCAGGGTATGGCGAGCAGTACTTC
CASRPGYGEQYF
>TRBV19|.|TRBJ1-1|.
TGTGCCAGTAGTATCCCGACAGGAGGCACTGAAGCTTTCTTT
CASSIPTGGTEAFF
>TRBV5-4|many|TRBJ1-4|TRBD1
TGTGCCAGCAGCTTGAAGGGACAGGGGGCGCGGAATGAAAAACTGTTTTTT
CASSLKGQGARNEKLFF
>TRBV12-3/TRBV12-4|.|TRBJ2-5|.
TGTGCCAGCAGTTTGAGGTTCGGCTTAGAAGAGACCCAGTACTTC
CASSLRFGLEETQYF
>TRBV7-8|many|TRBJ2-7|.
TGTGCCAGCAGCGCCCGAGGGGAGCAGTACTTC
CASSARGEQYF
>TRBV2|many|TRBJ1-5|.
TGTGCCAGCAGTTCCGACAGCGGGGTAAATCAGCCCCAGCATTTT
CASSSDSGVNQPQHF
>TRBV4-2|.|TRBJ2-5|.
TGTGCCAGCAGCCTCACTATCGGGGAAGGGACCCAGTACTTC
CASSLTIGEGTQYF
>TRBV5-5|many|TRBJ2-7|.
TGTGCCAGCAGCTTGGGCCCAGGGACCTACGAGCAGTACTTC
CASSLGPGTYEQYF
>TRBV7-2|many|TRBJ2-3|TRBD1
TGTGCCAGCAGTCCACCAGGGGGCAAGGATACGCAGTATTTT
CASSPPGGKDTQYF
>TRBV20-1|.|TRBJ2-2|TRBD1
TGCAGTGCTTCCGGGACAGGGGGCTGGAACACCGGGGAGCTGTTTTTT
CSASGTGGWNTGELFF
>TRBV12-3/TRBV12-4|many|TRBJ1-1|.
TGTGCCAGCAGCCGAACCGGAGGGAAACTTGAAGCTTTCTTT
CASSRTGGKLEAFF
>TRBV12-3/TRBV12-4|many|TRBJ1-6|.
TGTGCCAGCTCCCAGCATGCTGGGAGATCACCCCTCCACTTT
CASSQHAGRSPLHF
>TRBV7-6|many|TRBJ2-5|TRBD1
TGTGCCAGCAGCCTTGGGACAGGGAAGGGGGAGACCCAGTACTTC
CASSLGTGKGETQYF
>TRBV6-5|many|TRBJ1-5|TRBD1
TGTGCCAGCAGAGCCACCTACAGGGGGGATCAGCCCCAGCATTTT
CASRATYRGDQPQHF
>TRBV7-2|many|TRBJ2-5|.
TGTGCCAGCACCAGGGTCTTGGGTTTCCAAGAGACCCAGTACTTC
CASTRVLGFQETQYF
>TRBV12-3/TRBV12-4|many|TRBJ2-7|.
TGTGCCAGCAGTTTAGATGTCTTAGCCTACGAGCAGTACTTC
CASSLDVLAYEQYF
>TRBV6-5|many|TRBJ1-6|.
TGTGCCAGCAGATCAACCGGGACAATGGGTTCACCCCTCCACTTT
CASRSTGTMGSPLHF
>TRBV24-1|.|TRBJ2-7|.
TGTGCCACCAGCTCCGGGACCTCCTACGAGCAGTACTTC
CATSSGTSYEQYF
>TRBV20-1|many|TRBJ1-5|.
TGCAGTGCTAGCTTAAGACAGACAAATCAGCCCCAGCATTTT
CSASLRQTNQPQHF
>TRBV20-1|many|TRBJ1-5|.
TGTATTTGGGGGCATGCAAGCAATCAGCCCCAGCATTTT
CIWGHASNQPQHF
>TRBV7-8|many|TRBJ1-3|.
TGTGCCAGCAGCTCCGAGGGGTTTAGTGGAAACACCATATATTTT
CASSSEGFSGNTIYF
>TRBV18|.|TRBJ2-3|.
TGTGCCAGCTCACTCCGTGGGGGCGGAGGCACAGATACGCAGTATTTT
CASSLRGGGGTDTQYF
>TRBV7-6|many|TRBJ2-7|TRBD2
TGTGCCAGCAGCTTAGCTGGCTACAAACTAGCGGGGAACGAGCAGTACTTC
CASSLAGYKLAGNEQYF
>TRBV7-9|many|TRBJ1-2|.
TGTGCCAGCAGCTTGGGGGGCGCCTATACTAACTATGGCTACACCTTC
CASSLGGAYTNYGYTF
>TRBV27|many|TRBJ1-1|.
TGTGCCAGCGTTGACAGGATGAACACTGAAGCTTTCTTT
CASVDRMNTEAFF
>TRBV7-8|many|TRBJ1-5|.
TGTGCCAGCAGCTTAGGAGGGGCTCTTAGCAATCAGCCCCAGCATTTT
CASSLGGALSNQPQHF
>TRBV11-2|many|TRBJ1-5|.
TGTGCCAGCAGCCCCGACATCCATCAGCCCCAGCATTTT
CASSPDIHQPQHF
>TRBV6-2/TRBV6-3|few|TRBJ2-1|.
TGTGCCAGCAGAATGGGACGAGGGTCGGGGGAGCAGTTCTTC
CASRMGRGSGEQFF
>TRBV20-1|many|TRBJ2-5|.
TGCAGTGCGGCCAGTGGGCGGGGGCAGGGTGCAAGAGAGACCCAGTACTTC
CSAASGRGQGARETQYF
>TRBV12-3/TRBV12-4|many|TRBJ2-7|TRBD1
TGTGCCAGCAGTTTAAAGGGCCAGGGGGCCTACGAGCAGTACTTC
CASSLKGQGAYEQYF
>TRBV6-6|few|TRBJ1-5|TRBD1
TGTGCCAGCAGTTCGATTGGACAGGGAGGCAATCAGCCCCAGCATTTT
CASSSIGQGGNQPQHF
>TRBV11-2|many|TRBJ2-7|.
TGTGCCAGCAGTTCGACCAAGGGAAGGAGCTACGAGCAGTACTTC
CASSSTKGRSYEQYF
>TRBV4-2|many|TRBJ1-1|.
TGTGCCAGCAGCCGTTCATTGAACACTGAAGCTTTCTTT
CASSRSLNTEAFF